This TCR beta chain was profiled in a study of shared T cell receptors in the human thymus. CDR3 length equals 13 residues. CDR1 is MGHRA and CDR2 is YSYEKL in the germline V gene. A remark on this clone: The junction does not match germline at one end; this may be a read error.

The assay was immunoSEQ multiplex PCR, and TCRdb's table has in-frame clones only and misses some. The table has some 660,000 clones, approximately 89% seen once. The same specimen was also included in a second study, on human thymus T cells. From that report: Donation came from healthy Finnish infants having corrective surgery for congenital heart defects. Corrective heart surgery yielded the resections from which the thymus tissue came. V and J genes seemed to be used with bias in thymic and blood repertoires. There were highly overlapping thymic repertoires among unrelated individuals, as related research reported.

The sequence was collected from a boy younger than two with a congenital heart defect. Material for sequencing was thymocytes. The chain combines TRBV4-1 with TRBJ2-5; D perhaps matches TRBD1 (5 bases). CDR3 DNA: TGCGCCAGCAGCCGAACCTCGACAGAGGCCCTTCACTTC. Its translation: CASSRTSTEALHF.